The 27 T cell receptor beta chains in this list originate from one sample, sequenced in a study of cytomegalovirus exposure and HLA in healthy donors. Repertoires were generated with immunoSEQ multiplex PCR, while TCRdb's copy carries only in-frame clones and drops some. The table includes 95,000 to 150,000 clones, 85% to 90% detected once. The sample comprised PBMCs. These receptors came from a young woman in good health and CMV-seronegative.

The V call is TRBV5-6, the J call TRBJ1-4; D is unclear. Trimming removed 1 base from V and 4 bases from J, with 14 bases in between. CDR1 is SGHDT, CDR2 YYEEEE, per germline. This CDR3 is 16 amino acids long. The DNA for the CDR3 is TGTGCCAGCAGCTTGTGGACTGCAGGTCATAATGAAAAACTGTTTTTT. Translation gives CASSLWTAGHNEKLFF.

The gene calls are TRBV15 and TRBJ1-6; D is uncertain. This CDR3 has 15 amino acids. V was trimmed by 0 bases and J by 10 bases, leaving 13 bases between them. Germline CDR1 is LNHNV and CDR2 is YYDKDF (reference sequence). The chain's CDR3 is CATSRDKGSGSPLHF. Here the CDR3 DNA reads TGTGCCACCAGCAGAGATAAGGGCTCGGGGTCACCCCTCCACTTT.

The J gene is TRBJ1-2, the V gene TRBV30; D is unclear. Germline V lookup: CDR1 GTSNPN, CDR2 SVGIG (reference sequence). The CDR3 runs to 13 residues. The V end was cut by 2 bases, the J end by 2 bases, with 9 bases between. The CDR3 DNA sequence: TGTGCCTGGAGTTTTGGCACCAACTATGGCTACACCTTC. It translates to CAWSFGTNYGYTF.

CDR3 sequence: CASSLDWSGGYTF. In nucleotides, the CDR3 is TGCGCCAGCAGCTTGGATTGGTCGGGTGGCTACACCTTC. The rearrangement links TRBV5-1 to TRBJ1-2; D remains ambiguous. The germline V and J ends were trimmed by 0 bases and 7 bases, with 10 bases remaining between them. The CDR3 extends over 13 amino acids. Germline-derived CDR1 and CDR2 are SGHRS and YFSETQ.

The V and J genes are TRBV28 and TRBJ2-3; 7 nucleotides align to TRBD2. Germline V lookup: CDR1 MDHEN, CDR2 SYDVKM. J lost 4 bases, V lost 5 bases, and 12 bases had no gene match. The CDR3 spans 16 residues. The CDR3 DNA reads TGTGCCAGCAGTCCGCCTCGGGGCGGGAGTGCAGATACGCAGTATTTT. Its protein is CASSPPRGGSADTQYF.

The rearrangement links TRBV28 to TRBJ2-6, with D possibly being TRBD1 (5 bases). The CDR3 spans 15 residues. The germline V and J ends were trimmed by 3 bases and 2 bases, with 8 bases remaining between them. Germline CDR1 is MDHEN and CDR2 is SYDVKM. The CDR3 region is CASSFLRAGANVLTF. The CDR3 DNA reads TGTGCCAGCAGTTTTCTCAGGGCTGGGGCCAACGTCCTGACTTTC.

The chain recombines TRBV2 with TRBJ1-5; perhaps TRBD1 as D (5 bases). V was cut by 5 bases and J by 6 bases, with 17 bases left in between. Germline CDR1 reads SNHLY; CDR2 reads FYNNEI. This CDR3 contains 15 residues. CDR3 nucleotides: TGTGCCAGCAGTTGGGCCGGGACTGACGGTCAGCCCCAGCATTTT. Its protein product is CASSWAGTDGQPQHF.

The gene calls are TRBV2 and TRBJ2-1; TRBD2 agrees at 8 bases. The CDR3 has 14 residues. Germline V lookup: CDR1 SNHLY, CDR2 FYNNEI. The ends lost 8 bases at V and 9 bases at J; junction bases unmatched: 12. CDR3 protein: CASSAGRGDTEQFF. For the CDR3, the DNA is TGTGCCAGCTCAGCAGGGCGGGGGGACACTGAGCAGTTCTTC.

The rearrangement joins TRBV5-1 to TRBJ2-7; TRBD1 aligns across 8 bases. Germline CDR1 reads SGHRS; CDR2 reads YFSETQ. V gave up 0 bases and J gave up 5 bases; unmatched junction bases: 7. The length of the CDR3 is 15 residues. CDR3: CASSLVSGGFDEQYF. The CDR3 nucleotides read TGCGCCAGCAGCTTGGTTTCAGGGGGCTTCGACGAGCAGTACTTC.

This clone was observed a handful of times. V gene TRBV10-2 combines with J gene TRBJ2-1; D is undetermined. The CDR3 is 11 residues long. The ends were cut back, 8 bases at V and 6 bases at J, with 8 bases in the middle. The germline CDR1 and CDR2 sequences are WSHSY and SAAADI. CDR3 bases: TGCGCCAGCCGCCAGGCCAATGAGCAGTTCTTC. Translated: CASRQANEQFF.

The V call is TRBV2, the J call TRBJ1-2; TRBD1 aligns across 7 bases. The ends lost 6 bases at V and 1 base at J; junction bases unmatched: 5. The CDR3 totals 14 residues. CDR1 is SNHLY and CDR2 is FYNNEI in the germline V gene. CDR3 loop: CASRDTGVNYGYTF. DNA for the CDR3: TGTGCCAGCAGGGACACAGGGGTTAACTATGGCTACACCTTC.

CDR3 sequence reads: CAWSAGTLSGNTIYF. Here the CDR3 DNA reads TGTGCCTGGAGTGCAGGGACTCTCTCTGGAAACACCATATATTTT. This rearrangement joins TRBV30 to TRBJ1-3; a weak D match, TRBD1 (5 bases). V was clipped by 1 base and J by 0 bases, with 10 bases between them. Germline V gene data show CDR1 as GTSNPN and CDR2 as SVGIG (reference sequence). This CDR3 has 15 amino acids.

The chain carries TRBV9 and TRBJ1-1; D not resolved. Germline V gene lookup returns CDR1 SGDLS and CDR2 YYNGEE. The CDR3 has 15 residues. Trimming left V 0 bases short and J 2 bases short, with 11 bases between. The CDR3 DNA follows: TGTGCCAGCAGCGTAGCTACCAAGATAAACACTGAAGCTTTCTTT. Translation: CASSVATKINTEAFF. Filled out from reference TRBV9 and TRBJ1-1, the complete variable domain reads DSGVTQTPKHLITATGQRVTLRCSPRSGDLSVYWYQQSLDQGLQFLIQYYNGEERAKGNILERFSAQQFPDLHSELNLSSLELGDSALYFCASSVATKINTEAFFGQGTRLTVV.

The chain recombines TRBV5-1 with TRBJ2-2; 8 bases are shared with TRBD1. CDR1 and CDR2 from the germline V gene are SGHRS and YFSETQ. V lost 4 bases to trimming and J lost 4 bases; unmatched junction nucleotides: 3. The CDR3 length is 14 residues. DNA of the CDR3: TGCGCCAGCAGCACCGGACAGGGCACCGGGGAGCTGTTTTTT. As protein: CASSTGQGTGELFF.

This rearrangement joins TRBV19 to TRBJ1-1, with D tentatively TRBD1 (6 bases). Germline V gene lookup returns CDR1 LNHDA and CDR2 SQIVND (reference sequence). CDR3 length equals 12 residues. The ends were cut back, 5 bases at V and 3 bases at J, with 7 bases in the middle. The CDR3 loop is CASSWGHTEAFF. In nucleotides, the CDR3 is TGTGCCAGTAGTTGGGGGCACACTGAAGCTTTCTTT. The full variable domain, in which reference TRBV19 and TRBJ1-1 provide the parts outside the CDR3, is DGGITQSPKYLFRKEGQNVTLSCEQNLNHDAMYWYRQDPGQGLRLIYYSQIVNDFQKGDIAEGYSVSREKKESFPLTVTSAQKNPTAFYLCASSWGHTEAFFGQGTRLTVV.

The rearrangement links TRBV27 to TRBJ2-1, with 7 nucleotides matching TRBD2. Germline assignment: CDR1 MNHEY and CDR2 SMNVEV (reference sequence). This CDR3 has 15 amino acids. V lost 4 bases to trimming and J lost 0 bases; unmatched junction nucleotides: 3. CDR3 DNA: TGTGCCAGCAGTTGGTGGACTAGCTCCTACAATGAGCAGTTCTTC. Translated, it gives CASSWWTSSYNEQFF.

This clone showed up just a few times. This chain links TRBV7-9 with TRBJ1-5, with D maybe TRBD1 (5 bases). In germline, CDR1 is SEHNR, CDR2 FQNEAQ (reference sequence). The CDR3 loop spans 13 amino acids. Trimming removed 4 bases at V and 6 bases at J, with 10 bases between. The CDR3 DNA sequence: TGTGCCAGCAGCTCCCAGGGCGGTCAGCCCCAGCATTTT. It codes for CASSSQGGQPQHF.

The chain carries TRBV7-6 and TRBJ1-5, with TRBD1 matching 8 bases. Germline-derived CDR1 and CDR2 are SGHVS and FNYEAQ. This CDR3 comprises 14 residues. Trimming removed 4 bases from V and 5 bases from J; junction bases left unmatched: 4. The CDR3 sequence: CASSSEQGDQPQHF. As DNA, the CDR3 is TGTGCCAGCAGCTCTGAACAGGGGGATCAGCCCCAGCATTTT.

CDR3 DNA sequence: TGTGCCAGCAGTAGACGACAGGGGTTGAACACTGAAGCTTTCTTT. Protein product: CASSRRQGLNTEAFF. V gene TRBV25-1 combines with J gene TRBJ1-1, with 8 nucleotides matching TRBD1. J lost 0 bases, V lost 5 bases, and 5 bases had no gene match. The V gene's germline CDR1 is MGHDK and CDR2 SYGVNS. This CDR3 is built from 15 residues.

The rearrangement uses TRBV7-9 and TRBJ2-3, with TRBD2 matching over 13 bases. CDR1 and CDR2 from the germline V gene are SEHNR and FQNEAQ (reference sequence). V trimming: 4 bases; J trimming: 8 bases; junction bases outside the gene matches: 9. This CDR3 comprises 16 residues. The CDR3 DNA sequence: TGTGCCAGCAGCTCGAGGACTAGCGGGGGATCGCGTACGCAGTATTTT. Translated, it gives CASSSRTSGGSRTQYF.

J is TRBJ2-5 and V is TRBV6-5, with 9 bases lining up with TRBD1. Trimming at V came to 6 bases and at J to 4 bases, leaving 9 bases not matched to a gene. Germline V gene lookup returns CDR1 MNHEY and CDR2 SVGAGI. CDR3 length equals 15 residues. The CDR3 DNA sequence: TGTGCCAGCAGACCGAGGACAGGGGTGGGAGAGACCCAGTACTTC. This sequence encodes CASRPRTGVGETQYF.

This clone came up once. V usage is TRBV6-5 and J usage is TRBJ1-1, with D possibly matching TRBD1 (6 bases). Germline lookup yields CDR1 MNHEY and CDR2 SVGAGI. Trimming stripped 0 bases from V and 1 base from J, with 6 bases between. The CDR3 length is 14 residues. The CDR3: CASSYSDRNTEAFF. In DNA form, the CDR3 reads TGTGCCAGCAGTTACTCGGACAGGAACACTGAAGCTTTCTTT.

The rearrangement uses TRBV2 and TRBJ2-4; tentatively, D is TRBD2 (6 bases). The CDR3 sequence is 14 residues long. Germline-derived CDR1 and CDR2 are SNHLY and FYNNEI. The V gene lost 9 bases and the J gene lost 1 base, with 13 bases spanning the gap. The CDR3 DNA reads TGTGCCAGTGCGGGGAATAGGGCCAAAAACATTCAGTACTTC. It codes for CASAGNRAKNIQYF.

The chain links TRBV5-8 to TRBJ1-2; 8 bases align to TRBD1. Germline V lookup: CDR1 SGHTS, CDR2 YDEGEE. The CDR3 totals 17 residues. The V segment lost 3 bases and the J segment 4 bases; nucleotides outside the gene matches: 14. CDR3 amino acids: CASSSHGGTGAFYGYTF. The DNA of the CDR3 is TGTGCCAGCAGCTCGCACGGCGGGACAGGAGCCTTCTATGGCTACACCTTC.

The V call is TRBV6-1, the J call TRBJ2-7; possibly TRBD1 for D (5 bases). This CDR3 spans 12 amino acids. Germline assignment: CDR1 MNHNS and CDR2 SASEGT. Between the trimmed V and J ends, which lost 4 bases and 4 bases, there was a span of 8 bases. The CDR3, as DNA: TGTGCCAGCAGTGTCAAGGGGTACGAGCAGTACGTC. It encodes CASSVKGYEQYV.

The chain combines TRBV27 with TRBJ2-5, with a weak D call TRBD1 (5 bases). Germline V lookup: CDR1 MNHEY, CDR2 SMNVEV (reference sequence). V dropped 5 bases and J dropped 5 bases, with 24 bases sitting between them. The CDR3 consists of 17 residues. CDR3 coding DNA: TGTGCCAGCAGTACCGGGCCGACTCTCAGGGATCACGAGACCCAGTACTTC. It specifies CASSTGPTLRDHETQYF.

In its sample, this clone was seen once. This sequence joins TRBV2 and TRBJ2-1; 11 bases agree with TRBD2. The CDR3 has 17 amino acids. Germline V gene data show CDR1 as SNHLY and CDR2 as FYNNEI. J was trimmed by 8 bases and V by 3 bases; bases with no gene match: 12. In DNA, the CDR3 is TGTGCCAGCAGTGATGGGGTTAGCGGGAGGGGAGAGGATGAGCAGTTCTTC. It encodes CASSDGVSGRGEDEQFF.